This T cell receptor (beta chain) is from a study of metastatic and nonmetastatic thyroid tumors. Background on the study: For malignant and benign thyroid patients, tumor or nodule tissue and blood were the sources whose repertoires were compared.

This clone was observed many times. Its target is unknown. In the source study's methods: A classifier of distant metastasis in papillary thyroid cancer was built from CDR3 differences (across clinicopathological groups). MiXCR was used by TCRdb to re-call the PCR reads. The V and J calls and clone size come from TCRdb's table, not from the authors' own analysis. This sample has approximately 32,000 clones, with over 12% found just once. Thyroid surgery was performed in patients who had received no treatment beforehand. V lost 9 bases and J 5 bases, leaving 16 bases between the germline ends. The CDR3 runs 14 residues. Germline-derived CDR1 and CDR2 are MGHDK and SYGVNS. Study-wide results and limits: Reportedly, malignant thyroid tumors had significantly higher TCR beta diversity than benign nodules, in blood and tumor.

What was sequenced was blood. The chain is built from TRBV25-1 and TRBJ2-2; D might be TRBD1 or TRBD2, each matching 5 bases. The TCR sequence derives from a male donor with papillary thyroid cancer or a benign thyroid nodule (not recorded which). Some clones in this sample may be carry-over from other donors' samples. The CDR3 here is CASEPGTVTGELFF. The CDR3 region has the DNA TGTGCCAGTGAACCAGGGACGGTGACCGGGGAGCTGTTTTTT.